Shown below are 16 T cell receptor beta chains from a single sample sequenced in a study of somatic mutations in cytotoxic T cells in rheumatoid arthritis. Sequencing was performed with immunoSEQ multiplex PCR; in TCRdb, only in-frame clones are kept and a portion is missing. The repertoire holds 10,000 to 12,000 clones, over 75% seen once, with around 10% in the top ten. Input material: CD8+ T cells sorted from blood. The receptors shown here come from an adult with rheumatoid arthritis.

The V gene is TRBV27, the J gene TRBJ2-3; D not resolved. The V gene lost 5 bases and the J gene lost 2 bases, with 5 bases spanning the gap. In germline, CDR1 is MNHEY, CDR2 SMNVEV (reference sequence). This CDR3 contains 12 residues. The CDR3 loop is CASSQNTDTQYF. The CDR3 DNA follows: TGTGCCAGCAGTCAAAACACAGATACGCAGTATTTT.

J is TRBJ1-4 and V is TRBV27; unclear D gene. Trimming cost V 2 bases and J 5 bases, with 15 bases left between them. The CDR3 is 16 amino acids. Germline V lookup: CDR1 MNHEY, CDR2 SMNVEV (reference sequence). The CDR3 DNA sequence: TGTGCCAGCAGTTTAGGTTTTTGGCCAGGAAATGAAAAACTGTTTTTT. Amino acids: CASSLGFWPGNEKLFF.

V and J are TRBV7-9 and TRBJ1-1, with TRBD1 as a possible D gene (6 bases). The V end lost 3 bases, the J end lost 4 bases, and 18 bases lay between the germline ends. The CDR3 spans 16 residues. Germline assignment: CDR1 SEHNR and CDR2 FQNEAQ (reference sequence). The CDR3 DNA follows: TGTGCCAGCAGCTTCCCCCAAGGGGGGCTAGTCACTGAAGCTTTCTTT. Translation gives CASSFPQGGLVTEAFF.

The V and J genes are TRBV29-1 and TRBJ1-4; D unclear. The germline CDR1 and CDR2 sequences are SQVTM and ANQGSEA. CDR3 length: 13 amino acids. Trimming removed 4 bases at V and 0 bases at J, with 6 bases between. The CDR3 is CSVVGATNEKLFF. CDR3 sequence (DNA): TGCAGCGTTGTTGGAGCAACTAATGAAAAACTGTTTTTT.

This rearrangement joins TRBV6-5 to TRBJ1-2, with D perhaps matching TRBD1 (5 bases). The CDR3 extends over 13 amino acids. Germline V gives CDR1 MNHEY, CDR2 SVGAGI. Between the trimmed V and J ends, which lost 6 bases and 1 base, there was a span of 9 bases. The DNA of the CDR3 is TGTGCCAGCAGCCTCGGACATAACTATGGCTACACCTTC. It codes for CASSLGHNYGYTF.

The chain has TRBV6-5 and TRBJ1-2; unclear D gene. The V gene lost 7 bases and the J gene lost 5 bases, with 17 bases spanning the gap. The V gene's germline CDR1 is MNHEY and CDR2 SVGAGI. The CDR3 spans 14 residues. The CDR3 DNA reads TGTGCCAGCACCCAATCGTGGGGAGATTATGGCTACACCTTC. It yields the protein CASTQSWGDYGYTF.

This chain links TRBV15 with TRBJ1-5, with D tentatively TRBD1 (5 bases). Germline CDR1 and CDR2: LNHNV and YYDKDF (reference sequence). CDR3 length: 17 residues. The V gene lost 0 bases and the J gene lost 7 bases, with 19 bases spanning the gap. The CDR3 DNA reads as TGTGCCACCAGCAGAGATCGGATAACAGGCCTACGACAGCCCCAGCATTTT. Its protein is CATSRDRITGLRQPQHF. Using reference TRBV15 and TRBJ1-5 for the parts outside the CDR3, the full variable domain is DAMVIQNPRYQVTQFGKPVTLSCSQTLNHNVMYWYQQKSSQAPKLLFHYYDKDFNNEADTPDNFQSRRPNTSFCFLDIRSPGLGDTAMYLCATSRDRITGLRQPQHFGDGTRLSIL.

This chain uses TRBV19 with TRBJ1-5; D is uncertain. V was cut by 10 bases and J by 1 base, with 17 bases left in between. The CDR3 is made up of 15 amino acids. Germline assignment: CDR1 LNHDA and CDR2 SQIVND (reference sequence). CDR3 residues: CATLVSGNSNQPQHF. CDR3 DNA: TGTGCCACCCTAGTATCCGGGAACAGCAATCAGCCCCAGCATTTT.

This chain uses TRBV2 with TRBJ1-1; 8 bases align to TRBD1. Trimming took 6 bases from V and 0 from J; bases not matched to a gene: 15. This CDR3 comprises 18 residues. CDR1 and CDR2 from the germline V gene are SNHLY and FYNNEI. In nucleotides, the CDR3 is TGTGCCAGCAGGGGGGGTCGACAGGGGTGGGAGATGAACACTGAAGCTTTCTTT. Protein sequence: CASRGGRQGWEMNTEAFF.

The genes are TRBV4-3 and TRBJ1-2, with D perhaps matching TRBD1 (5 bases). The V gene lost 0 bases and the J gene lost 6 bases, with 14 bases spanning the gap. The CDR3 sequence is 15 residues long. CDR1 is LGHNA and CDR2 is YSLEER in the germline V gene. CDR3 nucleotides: TGCGCCAGCAGCCAAGATTCTCTCGGGGGGAATGGCTACACCTTC. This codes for CASSQDSLGGNGYTF.

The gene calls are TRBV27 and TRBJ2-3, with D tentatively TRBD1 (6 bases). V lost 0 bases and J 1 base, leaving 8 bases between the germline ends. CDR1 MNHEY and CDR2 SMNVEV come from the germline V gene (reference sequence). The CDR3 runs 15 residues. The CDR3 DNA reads TGTGCCAGCAGTTTATCGGCAGGGGGCACAGATACGCAGTATTTT. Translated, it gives CASSLSAGGTDTQYF.

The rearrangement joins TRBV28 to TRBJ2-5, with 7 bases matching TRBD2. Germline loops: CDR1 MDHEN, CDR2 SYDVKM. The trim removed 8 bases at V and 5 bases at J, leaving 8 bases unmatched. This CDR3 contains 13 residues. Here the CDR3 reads CASLKRGPETQYF. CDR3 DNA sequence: TGTGCCAGCCTCAAGCGGGGCCCGGAGACCCAGTACTTC.

CDR3 sequence reads: CASSPSWPPFNEQFF. CDR3 bases: TGTGCCAGCAGCCCCTCCTGGCCCCCCTTCAATGAGCAGTTCTTC. The chain couples TRBV9 to TRBJ2-1; D is unresolved. The germline V and J ends were trimmed by 4 bases and 6 bases, with 17 bases remaining between them. CDR1 is SGDLS and CDR2 is YYNGEE in the germline V gene. The CDR3 consists of 15 residues.

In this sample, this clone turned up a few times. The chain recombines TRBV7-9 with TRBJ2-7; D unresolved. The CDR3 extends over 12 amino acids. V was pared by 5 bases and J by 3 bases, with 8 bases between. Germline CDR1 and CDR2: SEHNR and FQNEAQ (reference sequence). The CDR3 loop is CASSPADYEQYF. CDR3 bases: TGTGCCAGCAGCCCGGCGGACTACGAGCAGTACTTC.

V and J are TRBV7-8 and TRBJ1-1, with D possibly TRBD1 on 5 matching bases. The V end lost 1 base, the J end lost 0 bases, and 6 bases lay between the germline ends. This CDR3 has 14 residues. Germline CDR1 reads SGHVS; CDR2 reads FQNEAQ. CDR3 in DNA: TGTGCCAGCAGCTTAGGACAGATGAACACTGAAGCTTTCTTT. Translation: CASSLGQMNTEAFF. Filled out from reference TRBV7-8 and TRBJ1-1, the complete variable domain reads GAGVSQSPRYKVAKRGQDVALRCDPISGHVSLFWYQQALGQGPEFLTYFQNEAQLDKSGLPSDRFFAERPEGSVSTLKIQRTQQEDSAVYLCASSLGQMNTEAFFGQGTRLTVV.

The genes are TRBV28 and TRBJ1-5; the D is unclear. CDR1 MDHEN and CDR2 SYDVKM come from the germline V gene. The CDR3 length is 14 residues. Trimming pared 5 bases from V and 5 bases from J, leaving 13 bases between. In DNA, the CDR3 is TGTGCCAGCAGTCTTAGCCCCAGAGATCAGCCCCAGCATTTT. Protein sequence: CASSLSPRDQPQHF.